This T cell receptor beta chain comes out of a study of blood T cell repertoires in COVID-19. This CDR3 has 13 amino acids. V lost 7 bases, J lost 5 bases, and 11 bases lay in between. Germline assignment: CDR1 KGHDR and CDR2 SFDVKD. Only in-frame clones appear in the TCRdb table, and some are missing; sequencing was by immunoSEQ multiplex PCR. The sample lists some 96,000 clones; 75% to 90% were seen once. The sequencing sample was made of peripheral blood. The J gene is TRBJ2-1, the V gene TRBV24-1; perhaps TRBD2 as D (5 bases). The TCR originated in an older man with acute or convalescent COVID-19. CDR3 loop: CATSRRLNNEQFF. CDR3 bases: TGTGCCACCAGCAGGAGGTTAAACAATGAGCAGTTCTTC.